This TCR beta chain was sequenced in a study of blood T cell repertoires in COVID-19 (dated by TCRdb to the early 2020s). For context, the study as a whole: Samples from collaborators originated in the United States, Italy and Spain and spanned both the acute and convalescent phases of COVID-19. The prospective study material was composed of cDNA or gDNA derived from T cells, B-cell-depleted T cells, or PBMCs. Subjects who had been exposed to COVID-19, were actively infected with it, or had recovered from it provided the deeply sampled blood TCRbeta repertoires that made up the dataset. The repertoires were released in a freely available public database meant as a resource for research on the immune response to SARS-CoV-2. The samples were drawn from two sources: the first 160 participants of the ongoing ImmuneRACE study, and about 1,300 subjects contributed by 6 global collaborators. Sample metadata almost always included a de-identified subject ID, COVID-19 status, age in years and sex. Where available, HLA class I and class II types were obtained from metadata supplied by the sample provider rather than from assay-based typing.

Overall study outcomes, separate from this receptor: How much clinical and demographic metadata was included differed by source and by participant, and the metadata was provided uncurated.

One collaborating source in Seattle enrolled patients during active infection and followed them longitudinally through the course of disease. Each collaborating institution followed its own protocols to collect whole blood in K2EDTA tubes. For TCRbeta analysis, collaborators shipped samples in one of three forms: frozen whole blood, isolated PBMCs, or DNA extracted from either of those sample types. Reading from cysteine to phenylalanine, the CDR3 counts 20 amino acids. Of the read, only the CDR3 DNA is kept; its 60 bases are in frame from base 1. At the junction V is shortened by 4 bases and J by 3 bases; bases outside the gene matches: 18. In the germline V gene (reference sequence), CDR1 corresponds to LNHDA and CDR2 to SQIVND. In the case of this clone: Its specific antigen is unknown. Base qualities were left out, and no much larger clone turns up one base away.

TCRbeta CDR3 regions were amplified from genomic DNA using the immunoSEQ Assay, a bias-controlled multiplex PCR. As for how the authors treated the data: The number of nucleated cells in each sample was estimated from the amplification of reference gene primers within the assay. To quantify the absolute abundance of each unique TCRbeta CDR3 rearrangement, sequence reads were collapsed and filtered. For each sample, productive Simpson clonality was calculated as the square root of Simpson's diversity index across productive rearrangements. As stored in TCRdb, this immuneACCESS dataset retains in-frame rearrangements with V and J assigned. A fraction of the clones does not appear; measured against another copy, unresolved V genes explain less than half of the discrepancy, and the remainder lacks a known reason. That table supplies the V and J calls and clone size; D and trimming were determined from the DNA. Present in this sample are roughly 320,000 clones, 89% of which were seen just once. The top ten clones comprise 1.8% of the sample.

This receptor was obtained from a woman aged 30 to 39 with COVID-19, enrolled during active disease. The sample was peripheral blood. Here the chain combines TRBV19 and TRBJ1-5, with 10 bases matching TRBD1. The DNA sequence reads TGTGCCAGTAGTACGGACCAGAGGGTAGGACAGGGGGTTTCCAATCAGCCCCAGCATTTT. This is translated as CASSTDQRVGQGVSNQPQHF. The variable domain in full, with residues beyond the CDR3 obtained from the reference TRBV19 and TRBJ1-5 genes, is DGGITQSPKYLFRKEGQNVTLSCEQNLNHDAMYWYRQDPGQGLRLIYYSQIVNDFQKGDIAEGYSVSREKKESFPLTVTSAQKNPTAFYLCASSTDQRVGQGVSNQPQHFGDGTRLSIL.